A single sample gave rise to the 13 T cell receptor beta chains below, sequenced in a study of blood T cell repertoires in COVID-19. Produced via immunoSEQ multiplex PCR; TCRdb's table is partial and in-frame only. Of about 35,000 clones detected, more than 80% appear once; the ten largest clones hold around 14%. Sequencing was done on a sample of peripheral blood. These TCRs come from a woman aged 70-85 years with acute or convalescent COVID-19.

The chain combines TRBV7-6 with TRBJ2-1, with TRBD2 matching over 13 bases. Germline CDR1 reads SGHVS; CDR2 reads FNYEAQ. The CDR3 length is 17 residues. V shed 5 bases, J shed 0 bases, and the junction held 4 bases outside the gene matches. This CDR3 is CASSPWTSGSSYNEQFF. The DNA for the CDR3 is TGTGCCAGCAGCCCCTGGACTAGCGGGAGCTCCTACAATGAGCAGTTCTTC.

The chain couples TRBV18 to TRBJ1-1; D gene ambiguous. The CDR3 contains 14 residues. Trimming took 2 bases from V and 1 from J, leaving 8 bases between them. The germline gives CDR1 KGHSH, CDR2 LQKENI. The CDR3 DNA is TGTGCCAGCTCACCAGCGGAGGGGAACACTGAAGCTTTCTTT. It yields the protein CASSPAEGNTEAFF.

The CDR3 DNA follows: TGTGCCAGCTCCTCACGGGACACCACTGAAGCTTTCTTT. Its protein is CASSSRDTTEAFF. The V call is TRBV18, the J call TRBJ1-1, with a tentative D call TRBD1 (6 bases). The CDR3 consists of 13 residues. Per the germline V gene, CDR1 is KGHSH and CDR2 is LQKENI. V was trimmed by 6 bases and J by 4 bases, leaving 12 bases between them. Variable domain in full (rest from reference TRBV18 and TRBJ1-1): NAGVMQNPRHLVRRRGQEARLRCSPMKGHSHVYWYRQLPEEGLKFMVYLQKENIIDESGMPKERFSAEFPKEGPSILRIQQVVRGDSAAYFCASSSRDTTEAFFGQGTRLTVV.

The chain carries TRBV28 and TRBJ2-7; D call uncertain. The CDR3 runs to 12 residues. Germline V lookup: CDR1 MDHEN, CDR2 SYDVKM. V lost 4 bases to trimming and J lost 7 bases, with 11 bases between them. CDR3 coding DNA: TGTGCCAGCAGTTCCCCCTGGAGTGAGCAGTACTTC. This sequence encodes CASSSPWSEQYF.

The chain is built from TRBV3-1 (or the pseudogene TRBV3-2) and TRBJ2-3; D is perhaps TRBD1 (5 bases). The V gene's germline CDR1 is LGHDT and CDR2 YNNKEL (reference sequence). The CDR3 runs 16 residues. Deletions cut 4 bases from V and 1 base from J, with 15 bases between. CDR3 nucleotide sequence: TGTGCCAGCAGCCTCGTCCAGGGTGGGGGCACAGATACGCAGTATTTT. Translating it yields CASSLVQGGGTDTQYF.

The chain is built from TRBV10-3 and TRBJ2-5; no clear D gene. This CDR3 has 13 amino acids. The V gene lost 8 bases and the J gene lost 1 base, with 11 bases spanning the gap. The germline V gene has CDR1 ENHRY and CDR2 SYGVKD. CDR3 sequence: CAIRIQPQETQYF. The CDR3 DNA is TGTGCCATCCGTATACAGCCCCAAGAGACCCAGTACTTC.

V is TRBV29-1 and J is TRBJ1-2, with a possible D match to TRBD1 (5 bases). Germline V lookup: CDR1 SQVTM, CDR2 ANQGSEA. V lost 0 bases and J 8 bases, leaving 7 bases between the germline ends. This CDR3 region has 11 residues. The CDR3 nucleotides are TGCAGCGTTGAAGACAGGGAAGGCTACACCTTC. This codes for CSVEDREGYTF.

This clone appeared once. The genes are TRBV24-1 and TRBJ2-3; 12 positions match TRBD2. Germline CDR1 and CDR2: KGHDR and SFDVKD. V shed 5 bases, J shed 5 bases, and the junction held 7 bases outside the gene matches. CDR3 length: 16 amino acids. For the CDR3, the DNA is TGTGCCACCAGTGCCTCTAGGACTAGCGGGATAGATACGCAGTATTTT. Translation gives CATSASRTSGIDTQYF.

The chain employs TRBV5-4 and TRBJ2-1, with a tentative D call TRBD1 (6 bases). The CDR3 is 13 residues long. The germline CDR1 and CDR2 sequences are SGHNT and YYREEE (reference sequence). Trimming removed 5 bases from V and 10 bases from J, with 16 bases in between. The CDR3 DNA sequence: TGTGCCAGCAGACCGGACAGCAGGTGGGAGCAGTTCTTC. This encodes CASRPDSRWEQFF.

This clone was seen a single time. The chain uses TRBV7-9 and TRBJ1-4; possibly TRBD1 for D (6 bases). V lost 4 bases, J lost 0 bases, and 12 bases lay in between. This CDR3 contains 16 residues. Germline V gene data show CDR1 as SEHNR and CDR2 as FQNEAQ (reference sequence). The DNA of the CDR3 is TGTGCCAGCAGCTCCACAGGGTCCACAACTAATGAAAAACTGTTTTTT. Its translation: CASSSTGSTTNEKLFF.

This chain uses TRBV12-5 with TRBJ2-7, with D perhaps TRBD2 (6 bases). The CDR3 covers 13 residues. The germline V and J ends were trimmed by 0 bases and 7 bases, with 10 bases remaining between them. From germline, CDR1 is LGHNT and CDR2 FRNRAP. CDR3 region: CASGLVDGGEQYF. CDR3 bases: TGTGCTAGTGGTTTGGTAGATGGAGGGGAGCAGTACTTC.

J is TRBJ2-7 and V is TRBV5-6, with 12 bases identical to TRBD2. The germline CDR1 and CDR2 sequences are SGHDT and YYEEEE. The V gene end was trimmed by 3 bases and the J gene end by 3 bases; junction bases not matched to a gene: 10. This CDR3 spans 17 amino acids. The CDR3 nucleotides read TGTGCCAGCAGCTACCCTTCGACTAGCGGGAGTTTCTACGAGCAGTACTTC. It is translated as CASSYPSTSGSFYEQYF.

The chain uses TRBV18 and TRBJ1-5, with TRBD1 matching 11 bases. This CDR3 is built from 15 residues. Germline CDR1 reads KGHSH; CDR2 reads LQKENI. V was clipped by 6 bases and J by 4 bases; unmatched bases: 5. The CDR3 region has the DNA TGTGCCAGCTCTCCGGGACAGGGGGGGAATCAGCCCCAGCATTTT. This translates into CASSPGQGGNQPQHF. The entire variable domain, with the rest obtained from reference TRBV18 and TRBJ1-5, is as follows: NAGVMQNPRHLVRRRGQEARLRCSPMKGHSHVYWYRQLPEEGLKFMVYLQKENIIDESGMPKERFSAEFPKEGPSILRIQQVVRGDSAAYFCASSPGQGGNQPQHFGDGTRLSIL.